Listed here are 20 T cell receptor beta chains from one sample, sequenced in a study of shared clonotypes between healthy human individuals. Some clones are missing from TCRdb's copy, which holds only in-frame ones; the method was immunoSEQ multiplex PCR. Of over a million clones in the sample, roughly 98.5% were seen once. The sequenced material came from naive CD4+ T cells sorted from blood. Subset meaning: CD45RA+ positively selected. The receptors stem from a man aged 30-40 years in good health.

The rearrangement uses TRBV5-4 and TRBJ2-7, with TRBD1 matching 9 bases. CDR1 is SGHNT, CDR2 YYREEE, per germline (reference sequence). The junction had 15 bases not matched to a gene; V was cut back by 6 bases and J by 5 bases. The CDR3 is 16 residues long. CDR3 amino acids: CASNRGSGQGAHEQYF. CDR3 nucleotides: TGTGCCAGCAACCGCGGGTCGGGACAGGGTGCCCACGAGCAGTACTTC.

The J gene is TRBJ2-7, the V gene TRBV7-2; no reliable D call. Trimming pared 1 base from V and 8 bases from J, leaving 9 bases between. Germline CDR1 is SGHTA and CDR2 is FQGNSA. The CDR3 sequence is 12 residues long. The CDR3 nucleotides are TGTGCCAGCAGCTTAGATTCGAGGAAGCAGTACTTC. Protein: CASSLDSRKQYF.

This chain connects TRBV7-9 to TRBJ2-5; tentative D call: TRBD1 (6 bases). CDR3 length: 14 residues. V lost 5 bases to trimming and J lost 1 base, with 11 bases between them. The germline gives CDR1 SEHNR, CDR2 FQNEAQ (reference sequence). The CDR3 DNA reads TGTGCCAGCAGCCCCCGACAGGTCCAAGAGACCCAGTACTTC. Translated, it gives CASSPRQVQETQYF.

J is TRBJ2-7 and V is TRBV5-1, with D possibly TRBD1 on 6 matching bases. Trimming removed 4 bases at V and 1 base at J, with 24 bases between. This CDR3 is 18 amino acids long. From germline, CDR1 is SGHRS and CDR2 YFSETQ. The CDR3 here is CASSGRYGQISPSYEQYF. CDR3 bases: TGCGCCAGCAGCGGCCGATATGGACAGATTAGTCCTTCCTACGAGCAGTACTTC.

In the case of this clone: The sample has other DNA sequences that encode this CDR3 too. V and J are TRBV7-9 and TRBJ1-2; D uncertain. Looked up from germline, CDR1 is SEHNR and CDR2 is FQNEAQ (reference sequence). CDR3 length: 12 residues. The V end was cut by 5 bases, the J end by 8 bases, with 12 bases between. The CDR3 sequence is CASSPTRRGYTF. The CDR3 DNA follows: TGTGCCAGCAGCCCTACGCGCCGGGGCTACACCTTC.

The chain carries TRBV15 and TRBJ2-7; no reliable D call. The CDR3 contains 14 residues. Germline CDR1 is LNHNV and CDR2 is YYDKDF (reference sequence). The ends were cut back, 0 bases at V and 7 bases at J, with 13 bases in the middle. The chain's CDR3 is CATSRDISAVEQYF. As DNA, the CDR3 is TGTGCCACCAGCAGAGATATCTCGGCTGTAGAGCAGTACTTC.

The gene calls are TRBV6-1 and TRBJ2-1, with 10 bases lining up with TRBD2. Germline CDR1 MNHNS, CDR2 SASEGT. V dropped 6 bases and J dropped 9; count of bases not matched to a gene: 8. The CDR3 extends over 14 amino acids. The DNA of the CDR3 is TGTGCCAGCAGCGAAAGCGGGAGGGCAGGTGAGCAGTTCTTC. Protein product: CASSESGRAGEQFF.

The gene calls are TRBV28 and TRBJ2-6, with D possibly called TRBD1 or TRBD2 (7 bases each). CDR1 is MDHEN and CDR2 is SYDVKM in the germline V gene. V was shortened by 1 base and J by 2 bases, with 12 bases between the two germline ends. This CDR3 comprises 17 residues. The CDR3 nucleotides are TGTGCCAGCAGTTTATCCCCAGGGGGGGCTGGGGCCAACGTCCTGACTTTC. The encoded protein is CASSLSPGGAGANVLTF.

The genes are TRBV19 and TRBJ2-3; a possible D gene is TRBD1 (6 bases). CDR1 is LNHDA and CDR2 is SQIVND in the germline V gene (reference sequence). The CDR3 has 15 amino acids. V lost 0 bases and J 1 base, leaving 8 bases between the germline ends. The CDR3 region is CASSIEGARTDTQYF. Written as DNA, the CDR3 is TGTGCCAGTAGTATAGAGGGGGCACGCACAGATACGCAGTATTTT.

This chain links TRBV5-4 with TRBJ2-3; a possible D gene is TRBD1 (6 bases). This CDR3 is 15 amino acids long. The germline gives CDR1 SGHNT, CDR2 YYREEE (reference sequence). V was shortened by 4 bases and J by 3 bases, with 15 bases between the two germline ends. CDR3 nucleotide sequence: TGTGCCAGCAGCCACCTAGTCAGGGGTACAGATACGCAGTATTTT. Translating it yields CASSHLVRGTDTQYF. The variable domain in full, with the rest retrieved from reference TRBV5-4 and TRBJ2-3, is ETGVTQSPTHLIKTRGQQVTLRCSSQSGHNTVSWYQQALGQGPQFIFQYYREEENGRGNFPPRFSGLQFPNYSSELNVNALELDDSALYLCASSHLVRGTDTQYFGPGTRLTVL.

The gene calls are TRBV9 and TRBJ2-5; 10 bases match TRBD1. The CDR3 sequence is 15 residues long. Germline CDR1 is SGDLS and CDR2 is YYNGEE. The J segment lost 2 bases and the V segment lost 4 bases, leaving 5 bases of the junction unmatched. CDR3 protein: CASSPGTGAQETQYF. CDR3 bases: TGTGCCAGCAGCCCTGGGACAGGGGCGCAAGAGACCCAGTACTTC.

The J gene is TRBJ2-1, the V gene TRBV2, with 11 bases that match TRBD1. The junction had 10 bases not matched to a gene; V was cut back by 5 bases and J by 7 bases. CDR3 length: 16 amino acids. Germline V gives CDR1 SNHLY, CDR2 FYNNEI. The CDR3: CASSIGQGAVVNEQFF. The CDR3 DNA reads TGTGCCAGCAGTATAGGACAGGGGGCGGTTGTAAATGAGCAGTTCTTC.

The sample holds one count of this clone. The chain is built from TRBV2 and TRBJ2-5; D may be TRBD1 (6 bases). Germline CDR1 SNHLY, CDR2 FYNNEI. The CDR3 runs to 16 residues. V lost 7 bases, J lost 2 bases, and 20 bases lay in between. CDR3 sequence: CASKDLGWGLQETQYF. CDR3 bases: TGTGCCAGCAAAGACCTAGGGTGGGGGCTACAAGAGACCCAGTACTTC. Full variable domain (outside the CDR3, taken from reference TRBV2 and TRBJ2-5): EPEVTQTPSHQVTQMGQEVILRCVPISNHLYFYWYRQILGQKVEFLVSFYNNEISEKSEIFDDQFSVERPDGSNFTLKIRSTKLEDSAMYFCASKDLGWGLQETQYFGPGTRLLVL.

This chain uses TRBV10-3 with TRBJ2-7, with TRBD2 matching 8 bases. Germline loops: CDR1 ENHRY, CDR2 SYGVKD. V shed 7 bases, J shed 2 bases, and the junction held 4 bases outside the gene matches. CDR3 length equals 13 residues. The chain's CDR3 is CAIKGSGAYEQYF. The DNA of the CDR3 is TGTGCCATCAAAGGTAGCGGGGCCTACGAGCAGTACTTC.

This chain uses TRBV7-9 with TRBJ2-5; 8 bases match TRBD1. The V gene's germline CDR1 is SEHNR and CDR2 FQNEAQ (reference sequence). The CDR3 covers 16 residues. V shed 4 bases and J 7 bases; nucleotides not matched to a gene: 14. Here the CDR3 reads CASSSKQGDPSRTQYF. The CDR3 region has the DNA TGTGCCAGCAGCTCAAAACAGGGGGACCCGTCAAGGACCCAGTACTTC. The full variable domain, rest sourced from reference TRBV7-9 and TRBJ2-5, is DTGVSQNPRHKITKRGQNVTFRCDPISEHNRLYWYRQTLGQGPEFLTYFQNEAQLEKSRLLSDRFSAERPKGSFSTLEIQRTEQGDSAMYLCASSSKQGDPSRTQYFGPGTRLLVL.

The rearrangement uses TRBV6-5 and TRBJ2-5, with 15 bases identical to TRBD2. Trimming at V came to 1 base and at J to 4 bases, leaving 1 base not matched to a gene. The CDR3 has 16 amino acids. CDR1 and CDR2 from the germline V gene are MNHEY and SVGAGI. CDR3 nucleotide sequence: TGTGCCAGCAGTTACTTGGGACTAGCGGGAGGAGAGACCCAGTACTTC. Its protein is CASSYLGLAGGETQYF.

Note on this clone: Other DNA sequences of this sample code for an identical CDR3. The chain is built from TRBV5-1 and TRBJ2-7; TRBD2 agrees at 11 bases. Germline values: CDR1 SGHRS, CDR2 YFSETQ. This CDR3 region has 14 residues. The junction had 1 base not matched to a gene; V was cut back by 2 bases and J by 3 bases. The CDR3 DNA is TGCGCCAGCAGCTTTACTAGCGGGAGCTACGAGCAGTACTTC. Its translation is CASSFTSGSYEQYF.

This chain joins TRBV10-1 and TRBJ2-3; TRBD2 is a possible D gene (5 bases). CDR1 WNHNN and CDR2 SYGVQD come from the germline V gene (reference sequence). The length of the CDR3 is 13 residues. Trimming shortened V by 7 bases and J by 3 bases, and 11 bases separated the two germline ends. The CDR3 protein is CASNRRFTDTQYF. Here the CDR3 DNA reads TGCGCCAGCAACCGGAGGTTTACAGATACGCAGTATTTT.

CDR3 protein: CASSSNGLAEYSNQRSSYEQYF. Written as DNA, the CDR3 is TGCGCCAGCAGCTCAAATGGGCTAGCGGAATACTCGAACCAAAGGAGCTCCTACGAGCAGTACTTC. The gene calls are TRBV5-1 and TRBJ2-7; 7 bases line up with TRBD2. The CDR3 is made up of 22 amino acids. The germline gives CDR1 SGHRS, CDR2 YFSETQ. V trimming: 3 bases; J trimming: 0 bases; junction bases outside the gene matches: 27.

The rearrangement joins TRBV9 to TRBJ2-1, with 10 bases lining up with TRBD2. The CDR3 covers 18 residues. V lost 0 bases and J lost 4; bases outside the gene matches: 10. Germline V gene lookup returns CDR1 SGDLS and CDR2 YYNGEE. CDR3 region: CASSVESGRAGMYNEQFF. As DNA, the CDR3 is TGTGCCAGCAGCGTAGAAAGCGGGAGGGCCGGAATGTACAATGAGCAGTTCTTC.